These 14 T cell receptor beta chains came from one sample sequenced in a study of tumor-infiltrating lymphocytes in primary liver carcinoma. A constant-region primer served to make TCR beta cDNA from roughly 540 ng total RNA. ARM-PCR, slightly modified, supplied the TCR beta libraries through three nested multiplex PCR rounds. It was with TRBV1-TRBV30 forward primers and a C-beta reverse primer that the first two PCR rounds were run, at 10 to 11 cycles each. TCRdb recomputed calls from the multiplex PCR reads with MiXCR, one row per CDR3 protein. The sample holds tens of thousands of distinct CDR3 sequences, around 70% seen once. From unsorted bulk tissue weighing roughly 17-32 mg, DNA and RNA were co-extracted. Sequencing was done on a sample of liver tumor tissue from sampling region 1. The subset: tumor region T1, superior pole. These receptors all stem from a man in his forties with primary liver carcinoma and hepatitis B virus infection.

This clonotype showed up many times. The chain carries TRBV5-1 and TRBJ2-7, with D possibly matching TRBD1 (5 bases). Germline CDR1 is SGHRS and CDR2 is YFSETQ. The CDR3 length is 13 residues. The V gene lost 1 base and the J gene lost 5 bases, with 10 bases spanning the gap. The CDR3 protein is CASSLLGRDEQYF. As DNA, the CDR3 is TGCGCCAGCAGCTTGTTGGGCAGGGACGAGCAGTACTTC.

A note on this clonotype: A junction end diverges from the germline sequence, so it may reflect a read error. The rearrangement links TRBV29-1 to TRBJ2-1, with TRBD1 identical over 8 bases. CDR1 is SQVTM and CDR2 is ANQGSEA in the germline V gene. The CDR3 runs to 16 residues. The CDR3 sequence: CSVKWDRIRSYNEQFF. CDR3 in DNA: TGCAGTGTTAAATGGGACAGGATTAGATCTTACAATGAGCAATTCTTC.

This clonotype has at least ten counts. The genes are TRBV12-3 or TRBV12-4 and TRBJ2-2, with TRBD1 matching over 7 bases. This CDR3 region has 16 residues. Trimming cost V 3 bases and J 6 bases; bases outside gene matches: 10. CDR3 protein: CASSFEGGAWSGELFF. CDR3 coding DNA: TGTGCCAGCAGTTTTGAAGGGGGCGCATGGTCCGGGGAGCTGTTTTTT.

This clonotype has a handful of counts. The genes are TRBV6-1 and TRBJ2-7; tentatively, D is TRBD2 (5 bases). CDR1 is MNHNS and CDR2 is SASEGT in the germline V gene. V was trimmed by 6 bases and J by 2 bases, leaving 14 bases between them. The length of the CDR3 is 14 residues. The CDR3 protein is CASSLRDKTYEQYF. CDR3 coding DNA: TGTGCCAGCAGCCTCCGGGATAAAACCTACGAGCAGTACTTC.

J is TRBJ2-5 and V is TRBV11-2; D may match TRBD1 or TRBD2 (5 bases each). The CDR3 is made up of 14 amino acids. CDR1 is SGHAT and CDR2 is FQNNGV in the germline V gene. DNA for the CDR3: TGTGCTAGTAGTTGGGGGAGACTGAGAGAGACCCAGTACTTC. This encodes CASSWGRLRETQYF.

Note on this clonotype: No conserved phenylalanine or tryptophan is present at the end of the CDR3, so a read error is the likely explanation. Because the CDR3's place on the DNA is in doubt, the DNA is left out and the CDR3 is given as listed by TCRdb. The chain carries TRBV10-3 and TRBJ2-2. CDR1 is ENHRY, CDR2 SYGVKD, per germline. 14 amino acids form the CDR3, both terminal residues included. CDR3 in amino acids: CAIRPDVNTGELLS.

As for this clonotype: A read error is likely, as this CDR3 ends without the conserved phenylalanine or tryptophan. No DNA is shown, since the ends of the CDR3 on it are uncertain; the CDR3 is the one TCRdb lists. This chain joins TRBV21-1 and TRBJ2-2; TRBD1 is the table's D call and was not checked against the DNA. TRBV21-1 is annotated as a pseudogene. Including both end residues, the CDR3 is 13 amino acids long. The CDR3 protein is CASTYDSTGELFC.

Many counts were recorded for this clonotype. This chain connects TRBV13 to TRBJ2-7; 12 bases match TRBD2. Trimming at V came to 3 bases and at J to 5 bases, leaving 8 bases not matched to a gene. The CDR3 sequence is 16 residues long. The germline CDR1 and CDR2 sequences are PRHDT and FYEKMQ (reference sequence). In nucleotides, the CDR3 is TGTGCCAGCAGCTTGGCTGGACTAGCGGGATTTAACGAGCAGTACTTC. This codes for CASSLAGLAGFNEQYF.

Turning to this clonotype: The CDR3 does not close with the conserved phenylalanine or tryptophan, likely indicating a read error. The V gene is TRBV7-9, the J gene TRBJ2-3, with a possible D match to TRBD1 (6 bases). There are 13 residues in the CDR3. Germline CDR1 SEHNR, CDR2 FQNEAQ (reference sequence). Here the CDR3 DNA reads TGTACCAGCAGCAATAACAGGGCAGATACACAGTATCTT. Translating it yields CTSSNNRADTQYL.

On this clonotype itself: The junction departs from the called germline gene at one end, perhaps through a read error. The chain combines TRBV2 with TRBJ1-2; D unresolved. The CDR3 consists of 13 residues. In germline, CDR1 is SNHLY, CDR2 FYNNEI. CDR3 coding DNA: TGTGCCAGGAGTGAACTGACTAACTATGGCTACACCTTC. Translating it yields CARSELTNYGYTF.

The chain combines TRBV28 with TRBJ1-1, with D uncertain. The CDR3 loop spans 13 amino acids. Trimming pared 4 bases from V and 7 bases from J, leaving 13 bases between. From germline, CDR1 is MDHEN and CDR2 SYDVKM. CDR3 sequence (DNA): TGTGCCAGCAGTTACTCACGCCTGGTTGAAGCTTTCTTT. Encoded protein: CASSYSRLVEAFF.

In this sample, this clonotype turned up a few times. A read error may explain this, as a much larger clone is one base away. This rearrangement joins TRBV6-5 to TRBJ1-5; 9 positions agree with TRBD1. Germline values: CDR1 MNHEY, CDR2 SVGAGI. This CDR3 has 16 residues. V dropped 6 bases and J dropped 5; count of bases not matched to a gene: 11. CDR3 nucleotides: TGTGCCAGCAGGAGGGGACAGGGAGGAGTTTATCAGCCCCAGCATTTT. Its protein product is CASRRGQGGVYQPQHF.

V gene TRBV11-2 combines with J gene TRBJ2-3; tentative D call: TRBD2 (6 bases). The V gene's germline CDR1 is SGHAT and CDR2 FQNNGV. The CDR3 runs to 15 residues. Trimming removed 4 bases from V and 0 bases from J, with 11 bases in between. For the CDR3, the DNA is TGTGCCAGCAGCTCAATAGCGGTGAGCACAGATACGCAGTATTTT. The encoded protein is CASSSIAVSTDTQYF. Filled out from reference TRBV11-2 and TRBJ2-3, the complete variable domain reads EAGVAQSPRYKIIEKRQSVAFWCNPISGHATLYWYQQILGQGPKLLIQFQNNGVVDDSQLPKDRFSAERLKGVDSTLKIQPAKLEDSAVYLCASSSIAVSTDTQYFGPGTRLTVL.

This clonotype was seen a handful of times. The chain couples TRBV7-9 to TRBJ1-4, with 7 bases that match TRBD1. With 0 bases clipped from V and 3 bases from J, the junction kept 7 bases outside the gene matches. Germline-derived CDR1 and CDR2 are SEHNR and FQNEAQ (reference sequence). The CDR3 totals 17 residues. Here the CDR3 DNA reads TGTGCCAGCAGCTTAGCAGAGGGGGCCGTGGCTAATGAAAAACTGTTTTTT. Amino acids: CASSLAEGAVANEKLFF.